This T cell receptor (beta chain) came from a study of prognosis after radiotherapy for stage I lung cancer. The wider study: Post-radiotherapy, distant metastases were observed in four patients (median 7 months), whereas no significant progression was observed in about 16. Study results and caveats: Reports indicated that TRBV and TRBJ gene usage differed between patients with and without metastases, including differences in roughly nine V and two J genes after SBRT.

Among the patients, all were node-negative on CT and PET/CT, and none had received prior chemotherapy or radiotherapy or had other malignancies. The trim removed 10 bases at V and 9 bases at J, leaving 12 bases unmatched. The germline CDR1 and CDR2 sequences are MNHNS and SASEGT. The CDR3 extends over 14 amino acids. Remarks on this clonotype: The antigen is unknown.

Genomic DNA was subjected to two-round multiplex PCR for amplification of TCR beta CDR3. Primers were specific to each TRBV and TRBJ gene in first-round PCR. TCRdb independently ran MiXCR on the multiplex PCR reads; one entry per CDR3 protein. The sample shows roughly 38,000 distinct CDR3 sequences, around a quarter of them seen only once. The V and J genes are TRBV6-1 and TRBJ2-1; 10 bases align to TRBD2. This TCR derives from a donor over 45 with non-small cell lung cancer. The sequences come from PBMCs, collected before or after stereotactic body radiation therapy (not recorded which). CDR3 DNA sequence: TGTGCCACCCGAGCGGGAGGGGCGTCCATTGAGCAGTTCTTC. This translates into CATRAGGASIEQFF.